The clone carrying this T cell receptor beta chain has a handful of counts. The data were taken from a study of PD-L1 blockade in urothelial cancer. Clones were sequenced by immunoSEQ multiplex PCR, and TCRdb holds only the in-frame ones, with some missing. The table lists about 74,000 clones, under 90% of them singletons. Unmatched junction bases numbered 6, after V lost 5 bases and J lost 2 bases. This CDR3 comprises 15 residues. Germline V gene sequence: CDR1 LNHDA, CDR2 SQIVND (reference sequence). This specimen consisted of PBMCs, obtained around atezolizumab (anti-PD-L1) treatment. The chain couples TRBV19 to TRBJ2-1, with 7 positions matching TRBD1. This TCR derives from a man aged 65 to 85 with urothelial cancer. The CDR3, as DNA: TGTGCCAGTAGTCTCGGGACAGAGCCCTACAATGAGCAGTTCTTC. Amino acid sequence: CASSLGTEPYNEQFF.